A selection of T cell receptor beta chains follows, all from one sample in a study of cytomegalovirus exposure and HLA in healthy donors. Sequencing used immunoSEQ multiplex PCR; TCRdb keeps in-frame clones, though not all of them. In the table there are some 190,000 clones, roughly a tenth of which are singletons. Sequenced: PBMCs. The receptor source for this set is a woman aged 25 to 39 in good health and CMV-seropositive. Each CDR3 is given with its conserved first and last residue. The D gene is left open where the match is weak. Size is omitted from some rows. Given values are once, few, many or a class for expanded clones.

D	J	size	V	CDR3	DNA
NA	TRBJ1-5	few	TRBV5-1	CASRNREGQPQHF	TGCGCCAGCAGGAACAGGGAGGGTCAGCCCCAGCATTTT
TRBD2	TRBJ2-3	once	TRBV27	CASSPRLAGYTDTQYF	TGTGCCAGCAGCCCGCGACTAGCGGGCTACACAGATACGCAGTATTTT
NA	TRBJ1-2	few	TRBV7-9	CASSLENRNYGYTF	TGTGCCAGCAGCTTAGAAAACAGAAACTATGGCTACACCTTC
TRBD2	TRBJ2-7	NA	TRBV7-6	CASSPRGGAGGLTYEQYF	TGTGCCAGCAGCCCCCGGGGAGGTGCGGGAGGGCTCACCTACGAGCAGTACTTC
TRBD2	TRBJ2-1	NA	TRBV6-6	CASGRETHEQFF	TGTGCCAGCGGGAGGGAGACCCATGAGCAGTTCTTC
NA	TRBJ2-1	NA	TRBV11-1	CASSLIRGGNEQFF	TGTGCCAGCAGCTTAATCCGGGGAGGCAATGAGCAGTTCTTC
TRBD2	TRBJ2-1	few	TRBV5-6	CASTKLSGRFSDEQFF	TGTGCCAGCACCAAACTAAGCGGGAGGTTCTCGGATGAGCAGTTCTTC
NA	TRBJ1-2	NA	TRBV4-1	CASSQDTQVGYTF	TGCGCCAGCAGCCAAGATACCCAGGTCGGCTACACCTTC
NA	TRBJ2-1	NA	TRBV5-6	CASSLGLGSYNEQFF	TGTGCCAGCAGCTTGGGACTTGGCTCCTACAATGAGCAGTTCTTC
TRBD2	TRBJ2-5	NA	TRBV5-1	CASSPRTRQSEETQYF	TGCGCCAGCAGCCCACGGACTAGACAAAGTGAAGAGACCCAGTACTTC
NA	TRBJ1-3	few	TRBV30	CAWSGGGSGNTIYF	TGTGCCTGGAGTGGGGGGGGATCTGGAAACACCATATATTTT
NA	TRBJ2-7	few	TRBV6-5	CASSYGLAETYEQYF	TGTGCCAGCAGTTACGGTCTAGCTGAGACCTACGAGCAGTACTTC
NA	TRBJ1-2	few	TRBV12-5	CASGSSGTPGYTF	TGTGCTAGTGGTTCCTCCGGGACACCAGGCTACACCTTC
NA	TRBJ2-7	few	TRBV7-3	CASSLGRGSYEQYF	TGTGCCAGCAGCTTAGGGCGCGGGTCCTACGAGCAGTACTTC
TRBD2	TRBJ2-3	NA	TRBV19	CASSSRLAGVDTQYF	TGTGCCAGTAGTTCTAGACTAGCGGGAGTAGATACGCAGTATTTT
NA	TRBJ1-6	few	TRBV27	CASSFFPESPLHF	TGTGCCAGCAGTTTTTTTCCGGAGTCACCCCTCCACTTT
NA	TRBJ1-2	NA	TRBV9	CASRAGSTNYGYTF	TGTGCCAGCAGAGCCGGGTCTACTAACTATGGCTACACCTTC
NA	TRBJ1-3	few	TRBV14	CASSRGIRNTIYF	TGTGCCAGCAGCCGCGGGATAAGAAACACCATATATTTT
NA	TRBJ1-2	NA	TRBV28	CASSPLPYGYTF	TGTGCCAGCAGTCCCCTCCCCTATGGCTACACCTTC
NA	TRBJ2-7	NA	TRBV19	CASSEGYEQYF	TGTGCCAGTAGTGAGGGTTACGAGCAGTACTTC
NA	TRBJ2-2	NA	TRBV18	CASSPIEAGELFF	TGTGCCAGCTCACCGATTGAGGCCGGGGAGCTGTTTTTT
NA	TRBJ2-1	NA	TRBV14	CASSQDKNTYNEQFF	TGTGCCAGCAGCCAAGATAAAAACACATACAATGAGCAGTTCTTC
TRBD1	TRBJ1-5	NA	TRBV6-5	CASREGQSLNQPQHF	TGTGCCAGCAGGGAGGGACAGTCGTTAAATCAGCCCCAGCATTTT
NA	TRBJ1-5	few	TRBV6-5	CASRDRRADQPQHF	TGTGCCAGCAGGGACCGCAGGGCTGATCAGCCCCAGCATTTT
NA	TRBJ2-3	NA	TRBV4-2	CASSHPGGTDTQYF	TGTGCCAGCAGCCATCCAGGAGGGACAGATACGCAGTATTTT
NA	TRBJ1-5	NA	TRBV2	CASSQSYSNQPQHF	TGTGCCAGCAGCCAGTCTTATAGCAATCAGCCCCAGCATTTT
TRBD1	TRBJ1-2	few	TRBV5-1	CASSFARGTDGYTF	TGCGCCAGCAGCTTCGCCCGAGGGACAGACGGCTACACCTTC
TRBD2	TRBJ2-5	few	TRBV6-5	CASRSSGRETQYF	TGTGCCAGCAGATCTAGCGGGAGGGAGACCCAGTACTTC
NA	TRBJ2-1	few	TRBV9	CASRSEKSYNEQFF	TGTGCCAGCCGAAGTGAGAAATCCTACAATGAGCAGTTCTTC
NA	TRBJ1-5	NA	TRBV30	CAWSTRGGGNQPQHF	TGTGCCTGGAGTACGAGGGGAGGGGGCAATCAGCCCCAGCATTTT
TRBD2	TRBJ2-7	few	TRBV4-2	CASSQDRGLADFYEQYF	TGTGCCAGCAGCCAAGATCGGGGACTAGCGGATTTCTACGAGCAGTACTTC
TRBD1	TRBJ2-2	few	TRBV18	CASSPRPGQGVTGELFF	TGTGCCAGCTCACCAAGGCCGGGACAGGGGGTAACCGGGGAGCTGTTTTTT
NA	TRBJ1-2	NA	TRBV2	CASSGGGNLYGYTF	TGTGCCAGCAGTGGCGGGGGAAATCTCTATGGCTACACCTTC
TRBD1	TRBJ2-7	few	TRBV25-1	CASSEYGTGKYEQYF	TGTGCCAGCAGTGAATATGGGACAGGGAAATACGAGCAGTACTTC
TRBD1	TRBJ1-1	few	TRBV14	CASSLLTGVNTEAFF	TGTGCCAGCAGCCTATTGACAGGGGTGAACACTGAAGCTTTCTTT
TRBD1	TRBJ2-1	NA	TRBV9	CASSASRGPYGNEQFF	TGTGCCAGCAGCGCCTCCAGGGGGCCCTACGGCAATGAGCAGTTCTTC
TRBD1	TRBJ2-7	NA	TRBV11-2	CASSYSQGEHYEQYF	TGTGCCAGCAGCTATTCTCAGGGGGAACACTACGAGCAGTACTTC